Shown below are 11 T cell receptor beta chains from a single sample sequenced in a study of glioma-infiltrating T cells after dendritic cell vaccination. This table comes from immunoSEQ multiplex PCR, and its TCRdb copy is limited to in-frame clones, with some not included. The sample contains roughly 68,000 clones, 75% to 85% of which appear only once. Sequenced material: blood, taken before dendritic cell vaccination. Receptors originate from a human donor with glioblastoma.

The chain couples TRBV27 to TRBJ2-5, with D tentatively TRBD2 (5 bases). The J call may be wrong; the DNA end is better matched by TRBJ2-7. This CDR3 has 16 residues. In germline, CDR1 is MNHEY, CDR2 SMNVEV (reference sequence). CDR3 sequence reads: CASSPAGKPTTYEQYF. The CDR3 DNA reads TGTGCCAGCAGTCCCGCGGGTAAGCCTACGACCTACGAGCAGTACTTC.

The gene calls are TRBV28 and TRBJ2-1; 12 nucleotides align to TRBD2. Germline assignment: CDR1 MDHEN and CDR2 SYDVKM. The CDR3 extends over 14 amino acids. V gave up 7 bases and J gave up 5 bases; unmatched junction bases: 3. The CDR3 DNA follows: TGTGCCAGCAAGCTAGCGGGGGGGAACAATGAGCAGTTCTTC. As protein: CASKLAGGNNEQFF.

Turning to this clone: The sample has other DNA sequences that encode this CDR3 too. The J gene is TRBJ1-6, the V gene TRBV2; 8 bases fit TRBD1. The CDR3 runs to 15 residues. Per germline, CDR1 SNHLY and CDR2 FYNNEI. The V segment lost 8 bases and the J segment 5 bases; nucleotides outside the gene matches: 8. In DNA form, the CDR3 reads TGTGCCAGCTTGTTGACAGGGGTGGATAATTCACCCCTCCACTTT. This sequence encodes CASLLTGVDNSPLHF. Using reference TRBV2 and TRBJ1-6 for the parts outside the CDR3, the full variable domain is EPEVTQTPSHQVTQMGQEVILRCVPISNHLYFYWYRQILGQKVEFLVSFYNNEISEKSEIFDDQFSVERPDGSNFTLKIRSTKLEDSAMYFCASLLTGVDNSPLHFGNGTRLTVT.

A single count supports this clone. The chain links TRBV2 to TRBJ2-1, with TRBD1 matching over 7 bases. Germline CDR1 and CDR2: SNHLY and FYNNEI. J lost 6 bases, V lost 5 bases, and 7 bases had no gene match. The CDR3 has 14 amino acids. In DNA form, the CDR3 reads TGTGCCAGCAGTAAGGGGGCTTTAACCAATGAGCAGTTCTTC. Protein product: CASSKGALTNEQFF.

This clone turned up a few times. This rearrangement joins TRBV10-3 to TRBJ1-4; TRBD1 aligns across 10 bases. Unmatched junction bases numbered 7, after V lost 4 bases and J lost 8 bases. Germline CDR1 reads ENHRY; CDR2 reads SYGVKD. This CDR3 is built from 15 residues. CDR3 coding DNA: TGTGCCATCAGTGCCCGGACAGGGGGTGGCGAAAAACTGTTTTTT. Translating it yields CAISARTGGGEKLFF.

This clone was detected once. The rearrangement uses TRBV2 and TRBJ2-5; D is possibly TRBD1 (7 bases). Matching the DNA end better, TRBJ2-7 makes the J call doubtful. Germline V gene data show CDR1 as SNHLY and CDR2 as FYNNEI. The CDR3 is 17 amino acids. The CDR3 sequence is CASRSPEEGQPPPEQYF. The CDR3 bases are TGTGCCAGCAGATCCCCTGAGGAGGGACAGCCTCCTCCCGAGCAGTACTTC.

This clone came up many times. The rearrangement uses TRBV1 and TRBJ1-6. TRBV1 is listed as a pseudogene. The CDR3 contains 17 residues. The CDR3, as DNA: TGCACCAGCAGCCAAGACGCGACCGACCTAGCTAATTCACCCCTCCACTTT. Translation gives CTSSQDATDLANSPLHF.

As regards this clone: The sample has other DNA sequences that encode this CDR3 too. V gene TRBV5-6 combines with J gene TRBJ1-4; TRBD1 matches 7 bases. The CDR3 has 13 residues. Per germline, CDR1 SGHDT and CDR2 YYEEEE. Losses at the gene ends were 4 bases for V and 7 bases for J; bases not matched to a gene: 4. The CDR3 nucleotides are TGTGCCAGCAGCCAGGGGGTTGCTGAAAAACTGTTTTTT. This sequence encodes CASSQGVAEKLFF.

V and J are TRBV9 and TRBJ2-7; TRBD1 agrees at 8 bases. Germline V gene lookup returns CDR1 SGDLS and CDR2 YYNGEE. Unmatched junction bases numbered 7, after V lost 3 bases and J lost 5 bases. The CDR3 length is 14 residues. The CDR3 spells CASSDGQGLDEQYF. In nucleotides, the CDR3 is TGTGCCAGCAGCGACGGACAGGGTCTTGACGAGCAGTACTTC.

The gene calls are TRBV18 and TRBJ2-2; tentative D call: TRBD1 (5 bases). CDR3 length: 19 amino acids. Deletions cut 6 bases from V and 4 bases from J, with 27 bases between. Germline CDR1 KGHSH, CDR2 LQKENI. In nucleotides, the CDR3 is TGTGCCAGCTCCTCCCGACCAATCCAGGGTCCCGAGTCCACCGGGGAGCTGTTTTTT. This sequence encodes CASSSRPIQGPESTGELFF.

This clone was picked up a small number of times. The CDR3 spells CASSFQRTGPNTGELFF. CDR3 sequence (DNA): TGTGCCAGCAGCTTTCAACGGACAGGGCCTAACACCGGGGAGCTGTTTTTT. This rearrangement joins TRBV7-9 to TRBJ2-2, with 8 bases matching TRBD1. Germline lookup yields CDR1 SEHNR and CDR2 FQNEAQ (reference sequence). The CDR3 runs to 17 residues. V was clipped by 3 bases and J by 2 bases; unmatched bases: 8. The full variable domain, with the rest looked up from reference TRBV7-9 and TRBJ2-2, is DTGVSQNPRHKITKRGQNVTFRCDPISEHNRLYWYRQTLGQGPEFLTYFQNEAQLEKSRLLSDRFSAERPKGSFSTLEIQRTEQGDSAMYLCASSFQRTGPNTGELFFGEGSRLTVL.